These 32 T cell receptor beta chains were sequenced from one sample in a study of OX40 agonist ivuxolimab in advanced cancers. TCRdb's table, derived via immunoSEQ multiplex PCR, lists solely in-frame clones and lacks some. The data contain roughly 92,000 clones, 87% of them singletons. Specimen: CD4+ or CD8+ T cells sorted from blood, collected in a trial of the OX40 agonist ivuxolimab. These TCRs come from an adult with an advanced solid tumor such as melanoma, head and neck, liver or kidney cancer.

This rearrangement joins TRBV9 to TRBJ2-5; TRBD1 or TRBD2 may be the D gene (5 bases each). The CDR3 extends over 14 amino acids. V lost 2 bases, J lost 7 bases, and 15 bases lay in between. In germline, CDR1 is SGDLS, CDR2 YYNGEE. Written as DNA, the CDR3 is TGTGCCAGCAGCGTGAACCGGGACCCCAGGACCCAGTACTTC. As protein: CASSVNRDPRTQYF.

The J gene is TRBJ1-1, the V gene TRBV5-1, with D maybe TRBD1 (5 bases). The length of the CDR3 is 17 residues. Germline CDR1 reads SGHRS; CDR2 reads YFSETQ. Trimming cost V 4 bases and J 1 base, with 20 bases left between them. The CDR3: CASSPRSSAGRNTEAFF. The CDR3 nucleotides read TGCGCCAGCAGCCCACGGTCTTCGGCAGGGCGGAACACTGAAGCTTTCTTT.

This chain uses TRBV10-3 with TRBJ1-5; 10 bases line up with TRBD1. The CDR3 is 17 amino acids. The germline V gene encodes CDR1 ENHRY and CDR2 SYGVKD. V was pared by 5 bases and J by 2 bases, with 9 bases of the junction left unmatched. The CDR3 bases are TGTGCCATCAGTCCTAGACAGGGGGCGGGAGGCAATCAGCCCCAGCATTTT. Translating it yields CAISPRQGAGGNQPQHF.

The V gene is TRBV11-3, the J gene TRBJ2-1; 10 nucleotides match TRBD1. CDR3 length: 15 amino acids. Germline V CDR1 and CDR2: SGHNT, YENEEA. Trimming took 5 bases from V and 3 from J; bases not matched to a gene: 4. As DNA, the CDR3 is TGTGCCAGCAGCCCACGGGACAGGGGCTACAATGAGCAGTTCTTC. This gives the protein CASSPRDRGYNEQFF.

The chain combines TRBV27 with TRBJ1-2; D possibly corresponds to TRBD1 (5 bases). The V and J ends lost 0 bases and 6 bases respectively, with 11 bases between them. The CDR3 extends over 14 amino acids. Germline V lookup: CDR1 MNHEY, CDR2 SMNVEV (reference sequence). The CDR3 loop reads CASSLSPGINGYTF. Written as DNA, the CDR3 is TGTGCCAGCAGTTTATCCCCAGGGATCAATGGCTACACCTTC.

The chain links TRBV7-8 to TRBJ2-1; 10 bases fit TRBD2. Germline values: CDR1 SGHVS, CDR2 FQNEAQ. The CDR3 covers 15 residues. The V gene end was trimmed by 1 base and the J gene end by 7 bases; junction bases not matched to a gene: 4. CDR3 sequence (DNA): TGTGCCAGCAGCTTAGGGCTAGCGGGGGTTAATGAGCAGTTCTTC. As protein: CASSLGLAGVNEQFF.

The chain carries TRBV6-1 and TRBJ2-1, with 12 bases fitting TRBD2. This CDR3 region has 14 residues. Losses at the gene ends were 5 bases for V and 14 bases for J; bases not matched to a gene: 10. Germline lookup yields CDR1 MNHNS and CDR2 SASEGT. CDR3 nucleotide sequence: TGTGCCAGCAGTCCCTCCGGGACTAGCGGGTGGAAGTTCTTC. Amino acid sequence: CASSPSGTSGWKFF.

The V and J genes are TRBV2 and TRBJ1-2; no clear D gene. The CDR3 length is 13 residues. V gave up 8 bases and J gave up 2 bases, with 12 bases separating them. CDR1 and CDR2 (germline): SNHLY, FYNNEI. CDR3 DNA: TGTGCCAGCTTAAAAACCCCAAACTATGGCTACACCTTC. Residues: CASLKTPNYGYTF.

The chain joins TRBV4-1 to TRBJ2-7; D gene uncertain. Trimming removed 4 bases from V and 1 base from J, with 11 bases in between. Looked up from germline, CDR1 is MGHRA and CDR2 is YSYEKL. The CDR3 runs 14 residues. CDR3 loop: CASSREQYSYEQYF. CDR3 DNA: TGCGCCAGCAGCCGAGAGCAATATTCCTACGAGCAGTACTTC.

This chain joins TRBV9 and TRBJ2-2, with a tentative D call TRBD1 (5 bases). The CDR3 runs 14 residues. V was shortened by 0 bases and J by 3 bases, with 6 bases between the two germline ends. Germline V CDR1 and CDR2: SGDLS, YYNGEE. CDR3 DNA: TGTGCCAGCAGCGTAGGGGGCGACACCGGGGAGCTGTTTTTT. Its translation is CASSVGGDTGELFF.

The J gene is TRBJ2-5, the V gene TRBV27; the D gene is possibly TRBD2 (6 bases). Germline CDR1 and CDR2: MNHEY and SMNVEV (reference sequence). The CDR3 has 16 amino acids. V shed 2 bases and J shed 2 bases, with 15 bases lying between them. The CDR3 sequence: CASSLRFPGEQETQYF. CDR3 DNA: TGTGCCAGCAGTTTACGGTTCCCGGGAGAACAAGAGACCCAGTACTTC.

The genes are TRBV6-5 and TRBJ1-6; the D gene is possibly TRBD1 (6 bases). The length of the CDR3 is 14 residues. V shed 7 bases and J shed 10 bases, with 17 bases lying between them. The germline gives CDR1 MNHEY, CDR2 SVGAGI. Here the CDR3 DNA reads TGTGCCAGCAATGCAGAACAGGGAATGTCACCCCTCCACTTT. It codes for CASNAEQGMSPLHF.

This clone was seen a handful of times. The chain links TRBV4-2 to TRBJ1-4; 9 nucleotides line up with TRBD1. With V trimmed by 4 bases and J by 8 bases, 5 bases remained unmatched. From germline, CDR1 is LGHNA and CDR2 YNFKEQ. There are 14 residues in the CDR3. The CDR3: CASSLGQGREKLFF. DNA of the CDR3: TGTGCCAGCAGCCTAGGACAGGGGAGGGAAAAACTGTTTTTT.

J is TRBJ1-4 and V is TRBV18, with D maybe TRBD1 (5 bases). This CDR3 comprises 16 residues. Deletions cut 2 bases from V and 0 bases from J, with 10 bases between. Germline-derived CDR1 and CDR2 are KGHSH and LQKENI. In DNA, the CDR3 is TGTGCCAGCTCACCAAGGACAACCTCAACTAATGAAAAACTGTTTTTT. It specifies CASSPRTTSTNEKLFF.

The chain combines TRBV14 with TRBJ2-5, with 8 bases that match TRBD2. Germline V lookup: CDR1 SGHDN, CDR2 FVKESK. This CDR3 is built from 16 residues. V trimming: 0 bases; J trimming: 4 bases; junction bases outside the gene matches: 7. DNA for the CDR3: TGTGCCAGCAGCCAAGATCTACGGCTAGCGGGAGAGACCCAGTACTTC. The encoded protein is CASSQDLRLAGETQYF.

As to this clone: Mismatch with germline at one junction end may stem from a read error. This chain joins TRBV6-1 and TRBJ1-2, with 7 bases identical to TRBD1. Germline V gene sequence: CDR1 MNHNS, CDR2 SASEGT. The CDR3 consists of 11 residues. Written as DNA, the CDR3 is TGTGCCAGCAGTGAAGGGGGGACAGCTTCCTTC. It is translated as CASSEGGTASF.

The table lists this clone with a few counts. The CDR3 coding sequence is TGCGCCAGCAGCTTGGACATGAACACTGAAGCTTTCTTT. It encodes CASSLDMNTEAFF. The chain joins TRBV5-1 to TRBJ1-1; D unresolved. The CDR3 has 13 residues. V dropped 0 bases and J dropped 0 bases, with 3 bases sitting between them. Looked up from germline, CDR1 is SGHRS and CDR2 is YFSETQ.

The count of this clone is one. J is TRBJ1-3 and V is TRBV13; no clear D gene. Trimming shortened V by 6 bases and J by 0 bases, and 3 bases separated the two germline ends. Germline CDR1 PRHDT, CDR2 FYEKMQ (reference sequence). This CDR3 has 12 amino acids. CDR3 region: CASSFSGNTIYF. For the CDR3, the DNA is TGTGCCAGCAGTTTCTCTGGAAACACCATATATTTT.

The chain carries TRBV7-3 and TRBJ2-1, with 13 nucleotides matching TRBD2. CDR3 size: 19 residues. Germline CDR1 reads SGHTA; CDR2 reads FQGTGA. The junction had 12 bases not matched to a gene; V was cut back by 4 bases and J by 3 bases. The CDR3: CASSSFPPRTSGSYNEQFF. As DNA, the CDR3 is TGTGCCAGCAGCTCCTTCCCCCCTCGGACTAGCGGGAGCTACAATGAGCAGTTCTTC.

The CDR3 is CASSLPGQRAFGYTF. In DNA form, the CDR3 reads TGTGCCAGCAGCCTCCCAGGACAGAGGGCATTCGGCTACACCTTC. V and J are TRBV7-2 and TRBJ1-2, with TRBD1 as a possible D gene (6 bases). This CDR3 has 15 amino acids. V was cut by 5 bases and J by 8 bases, with 21 bases left in between. The germline gives CDR1 SGHTA, CDR2 FQGNSA.

CDR3 in amino acids: CASSLGTGVLFQPQHF. The CDR3 DNA reads TGTGCCAGCAGTCTCGGGACAGGGGTCCTATTTCAGCCCCAGCATTTT. J is TRBJ1-5 and V is TRBV6-6; 10 bases agree with TRBD1. From germline, CDR1 is MNHNY and CDR2 SVGAGI (reference sequence). The CDR3 is 16 amino acids. Unmatched junction bases numbered 10, after V lost 5 bases and J lost 6 bases.

The DNA for the CDR3 is TGTGCCTCTAGGGGGCCCCTGGGGGTTACGAACACTGAAGCTTTCTTT. This translates into CASRGPLGVTNTEAFF. The chain is built from TRBV10-3 and TRBJ1-1; 7 positions match TRBD1. V was pared by 11 bases and J by 1 base, with 16 bases of the junction left unmatched. CDR3 length: 16 amino acids. Germline V gene data show CDR1 as ENHRY and CDR2 as SYGVKD.

Concerning this clone itself: The junction shows a germline mismatch at one end, possibly a read error. J is TRBJ1-5 and V is TRBV18; TRBD1 matches 9 bases. The germline V gene encodes CDR1 KGHSH and CDR2 LQKENI. This CDR3 comprises 17 residues. This chain's CDR3 is CASSPGPDRGSSQPQHF. CDR3 nucleotide sequence: TGTGCCAGCTCACCAGGTCCGGACAGGGGAAGCAGTCAGCCCCAGCATTTT.

This chain links TRBV19 with TRBJ2-2, with TRBD1 as a possible D gene (5 bases). The CDR3 has 12 residues. The germline V gene encodes CDR1 LNHDA and CDR2 SQIVND (reference sequence). The ends were cut back, 5 bases at V and 5 bases at J, with 6 bases in the middle. Here the CDR3 reads CASSRQTGELFF. For the CDR3, the DNA is TGTGCCAGTAGTCGACAGACCGGGGAGCTGTTTTTT.

The chain carries TRBV7-8 and TRBJ2-1; either TRBD1 or TRBD2 may supply D (6 bases each). V lost 4 bases and J 2 bases, leaving 15 bases between the germline ends. The CDR3 sequence is 16 residues long. Germline CDR1 SGHVS, CDR2 FQNEAQ. The CDR3 DNA follows: TGTGCCAGCAGCTCACCGAGGGGGAGGCCCTACAATGAGCAGTTCTTC. Translated: CASSSPRGRPYNEQFF.

This clone has more than one count but fewer than ten. The genes are TRBV19 and TRBJ2-2; no clear D gene. Germline CDR1 reads LNHDA; CDR2 reads SQIVND (reference sequence). V was trimmed by 6 bases and J by 2 bases, leaving 7 bases between them. The CDR3 extends over 13 amino acids. The CDR3: CASRGYNTGELFF. The CDR3 bases are TGTGCCAGTAGAGGATATAACACCGGGGAGCTGTTTTTT.

The CDR3 is CASSISRQAGGPQHF. Written as DNA, the CDR3 is TGTGCCAGCAGCATAAGTCGACAGGCTGGCGGGCCCCAGCATTTT. This chain joins TRBV5-5 and TRBJ1-5, with a possible D match to TRBD1 (6 bases). Germline V gene data show CDR1 as SGHKS and CDR2 as YYEKEE (reference sequence). V lost 4 bases and J lost 9, with 20 bases in between. This CDR3 has 15 residues.

The CDR3 bases are TGTGCCATCAGTAGCGATCTCGGAAACACCATATATTTT. Translation gives CAISSDLGNTIYF. The chain employs TRBV10-3 and TRBJ1-3, with unresolved D. Germline V gene data show CDR1 as ENHRY and CDR2 as SYGVKD. The CDR3 runs 13 residues. V lost 5 bases to trimming and J lost 4 bases, with 9 bases between them.

The CDR3 DNA follows: TGTGCCAGCAGTGAATTCTTGGAGTCTGGCCCCAACACTGAAGCTTTCTTT. Protein product: CASSEFLESGPNTEAFF. The gene calls are TRBV2 and TRBJ1-1; D is ambiguous. Trimming pared 2 bases from V and 2 bases from J, leaving 18 bases between. This CDR3 comprises 17 residues. Germline V gives CDR1 SNHLY, CDR2 FYNNEI.

This rearrangement joins TRBV5-1 to TRBJ1-5, with no clear D. Germline V gene lookup returns CDR1 SGHRS and CDR2 YFSETQ. Trimming pared 3 bases from V and 7 bases from J, leaving 14 bases between. This CDR3 spans 14 amino acids. The CDR3 sequence is CASSSGSEGQPQHF. For the CDR3, the DNA is TGCGCCAGCAGCTCCGGGTCTGAGGGACAGCCCCAGCATTTT.

The chain has TRBV5-1 and TRBJ2-7, with TRBD2 matching over 8 bases. The CDR3 sequence is 15 residues long. Per the germline V gene, CDR1 is SGHRS and CDR2 is YFSETQ. V lost 5 bases and J lost 2; bases outside the gene matches: 9. The CDR3 nucleotides read TGCGCCAGCAGGCTGACGCGGGGGGCGGCCTACGAGCAGTACTTC. Protein: CASRLTRGAAYEQYF.

V and J are TRBV4-1 and TRBJ2-5; D is unresolved. The CDR3 sequence is 15 residues long. Between the trimmed V and J ends, which lost 4 bases and 2 bases, there was a span of 14 bases. CDR1 and CDR2 (germline): MGHRA, YSYEKL. The CDR3, as DNA: TGCGCCAGCAGCCCCAGACACCCCGGGCAAGAGACCCAGTACTTC. Protein sequence: CASSPRHPGQETQYF.